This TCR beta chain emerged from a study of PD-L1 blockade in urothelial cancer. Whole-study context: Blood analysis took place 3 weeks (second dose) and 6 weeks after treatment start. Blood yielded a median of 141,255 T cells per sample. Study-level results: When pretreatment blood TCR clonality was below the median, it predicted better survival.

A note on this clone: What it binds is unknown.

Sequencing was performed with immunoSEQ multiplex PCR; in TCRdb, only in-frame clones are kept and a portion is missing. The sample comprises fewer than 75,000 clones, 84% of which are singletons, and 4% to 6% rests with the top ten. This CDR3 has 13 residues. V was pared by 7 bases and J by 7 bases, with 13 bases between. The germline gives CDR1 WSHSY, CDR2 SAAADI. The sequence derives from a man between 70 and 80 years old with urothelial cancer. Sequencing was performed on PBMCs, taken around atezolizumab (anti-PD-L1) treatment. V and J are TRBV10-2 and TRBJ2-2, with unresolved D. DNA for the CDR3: TGCGCCAGCATGAGGCCGATGAGCGGGGAGCTGTTTTTT. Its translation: CASMRPMSGELFF.